This record covers a single T cell receptor beta chain. These data come from a study of blood T cell repertoires in COVID-19. Looked up from germline, CDR1 is SGHTA and CDR2 is FQGNSA. V dropped 0 bases and J dropped 0 bases, with 9 bases sitting between them. The CDR3 length is 16 residues. As originally analysed: Cell counts per sample came from amplifying reference gene primers. Some clones are missing from TCRdb's copy, which holds only in-frame ones; the method was immunoSEQ multiplex PCR. The V and J calls and clone size come from that table; D and trimming were worked out from the DNA. Here the sample spans more than 70,000 clones, roughly nine tenths being singletons.

Sequencing was performed on peripheral blood. The receptor's source is a man aged 50 to 59 with acute or convalescent COVID-19. The rearrangement links TRBV7-2 to TRBJ1-3; no clear D. The DNA of the CDR3 is TGTGCCAGCAGCTTAGCACCAGGCAACTCTGGAAACACCATATATTTT. Translation gives CASSLAPGNSGNTIYF.